Only a few counts were recorded for the clone carrying this TCR beta chain. This sample is part of a study of CD8 T cells in Susac syndrome. With random hexamers, reverse transcription was performed on roughly 0.5 to 1 ug of RNA. TCRdb reprocessed the immunoSEQ multiplex PCR reads with MiXCR, giving one entry per CDR3 protein. The sample has 120,000 or so distinct CDR3 sequences; 85% to 95% are singletons. With 4 bases removed from V and 5 bases from J, the gap between germline ends came to 10 bases. Per the germline V gene, CDR1 is SGHNT and CDR2 is YYREEE (reference sequence). There are 13 residues in the CDR3.

This sequence was found in a human donor with Susac syndrome. Sequencing was carried out using CD8+ T cells from PBMCs. The gene calls are TRBV5-4 and TRBJ2-1; D might be TRBD1 (5 bases). CDR3 sequence (DNA): TGTGCCAGCAGCGCCGACAGAAACAATGAGCAGTTCTTC. Encoded protein: CASSADRNNEQFF.